The rows below give T cell receptor beta chains drawn from one sample of a study of T-cell reconstitution after alpha-beta-depleted transplantation in children. TCRdb re-called the PCR reads through MiXCR, storing one row per CDR3 protein. The sample holds roughly 350,000 distinct CDR3 sequences; 10% are singletons and the top ten take around 2.3%. Sequences were derived from PBMCs from the stem cell graft donor, sampled from the stem cell graft. These receptors all come from a human donor who donated a stem cell graft to a child with acute lymphoblastic leukemia. Both conserved end residues are part of each CDR3. The order of the fields is D gene, J gene, V gene, clone size, CDR3 protein, CDR3 DNA. The D gene is left open where the match is weak. Size values are once, few and many counts, or a class for expanded clones, and some rows have none.

D gene: -
J gene: TRBJ1-5
V gene: TRBV27
clone size: few
CDR3 protein: CASSLGNSGNQPQHF
CDR3 DNA: TGTGCCAGCAGTTTGGGAAATTCAGGCAATCAGCCCCAGCATTTT

D gene: -
J gene: TRBJ2-1
V gene: TRBV7-9
clone size: few
CDR3 protein: CASSLGLGTYNEQFF
CDR3 DNA: TGTGCCAGCAGCTTAGGGCTAGGGACCTACAATGAGCAGTTCTTC

D gene: -
J gene: TRBJ2-5
V gene: TRBV7-9
clone size: -
CDR3 protein: CASSPWDSPPETQYF
CDR3 DNA: TGTGCCAGCAGCCCATGGGACTCCCCCCCAGAGACCCAGTACTTC

D gene: -
J gene: TRBJ2-1
V gene: TRBV4-1
clone size: few
CDR3 protein: CASSQEGGLGSEYNDVGKFF
CDR3 DNA: TGCGCCAGCAGCCAAGAGGGTGGGTTGGGAAGCGAGTACAATGATGTTGGAAAGTTCTTC

D gene: TRBD1
J gene: TRBJ1-5
V gene: TRBV20-1
clone size: once
CDR3 protein: CCARGGGTGQYQPQHF
CDR3 DNA: TGCTGTGCTAGAGGCGGGGGGACAGGTCAATATCAGCCCCAGCATTTT

D gene: -
J gene: TRBJ2-1
V gene: TRBV3-1
clone size: many
CDR3 protein: CASSPQGPTADIYNEQFF
CDR3 DNA: TGTGCCAGCAGCCCCCAGGGCCCGACGGCCGATATTTACAATGAGCAGTTCTTC

D gene: TRBD2
J gene: TRBJ2-7
V gene: TRBV27
clone size: -
CDR3 protein: CASSPSPLAGIYEQYF
CDR3 DNA: TGTGCCAGCAGCCCCTCCCCTCTAGCGGGAATCTACGAGCAGTACTTC

D gene: TRBD1
J gene: TRBJ1-2
V gene: TRBV5-1
clone size: many
CDR3 protein: CASSPRQGRDYGYTF
CDR3 DNA: TGCGCCAGCAGCCCAAGACAGGGGCGGGACTATGGCTACACCTTC

D gene: -
J gene: TRBJ2-5
V gene: TRBV6-5
clone size: -
CDR3 protein: CASSYEARDQETQYF
CDR3 DNA: TGTGCCAGCAGTTACGAAGCACGTGACCAAGAGACCCAGTACTTC

D gene: TRBD2
J gene: TRBJ2-2
V gene: TRBV5-1
clone size: few
CDR3 protein: CASSPRTSGRTNTGELFF
CDR3 DNA: TGCGCCAGCAGCCCACGGACTAGCGGGAGGACGAACACCGGGGAGCTGTTTTTT

D gene: -
J gene: TRBJ2-1
V gene: TRBV7-2
clone size: many
CDR3 protein: CASSLQRSSYNEQFF
CDR3 DNA: TGCGCCAGCAGCTTGCAACGGAGCTCCTACAATGAGCAGTTCTTC

D gene: -
J gene: TRBJ2-1
V gene: TRBV20-1
clone size: -
CDR3 protein: CSASPSQGSRVYEQFF
CDR3 DNA: TGCAGTGCTAGCCCCAGCCAGGGCTCTCGAGTCTATGAGCAGTTCTTC

D gene: -
J gene: TRBJ2-2
V gene: TRBV28
clone size: -
CDR3 protein: CASSLPGVGTGELFF
CDR3 DNA: TGTGCCAGCAGTCTCCCGGGAGTAGGGACCGGGGAGCTGTTTTTT

D gene: TRBD1
J gene: TRBJ2-7
V gene: TRBV12-3/TRBV12-4
clone size: -
CDR3 protein: CASSFEAGGGEQYF
CDR3 DNA: TGTGCCAGCAGTTTTGAGGCAGGGGGCGGCGAGCAGTACTTC

D gene: -
J gene: TRBJ1-2
V gene: TRBV6-5
clone size: few
CDR3 protein: CASSYYPGRNGYTF
CDR3 DNA: TGTGCCAGCAGTTACTATCCAGGGAGGAATGGCTACACCTTC

D gene: TRBD1
J gene: TRBJ2-7
V gene: TRBV20-1
clone size: -
CDR3 protein: CSITGEGSYEQYF
CDR3 DNA: TGCAGTATTACAGGGGAAGGCTCCTACGAGCAGTACTTC

D gene: -
J gene: TRBJ2-7
V gene: TRBV13
clone size: few
CDR3 protein: CASSLAGPRYEQYF
CDR3 DNA: TGTGCCAGCAGCTTAGCTGGGCCGCGCTACGAGCAGTACTTC

D gene: -
J gene: TRBJ1-1
V gene: TRBV7-2
clone size: many
CDR3 protein: CASSPDTEAFF
CDR3 DNA: TGTGCCAGCAGCCCGGACACTGAAGCTTTCTTT

D gene: TRBD2
J gene: TRBJ2-5
V gene: TRBV7-2
clone size: -
CDR3 protein: CASSLAPGGWETQYF
CDR3 DNA: TGTGCCAGCAGCTTAGCCCCGGGAGGGTGGGAGACCCAGTACTTC

D gene: TRBD1
J gene: TRBJ1-3
V gene: TRBV10-3
clone size: -
CDR3 protein: CAISGGQGPASGNTIYF
CDR3 DNA: TGTGCCATCAGTGGGGGACAGGGGCCGGCCTCGGGAAACACCATATATTTT

D gene: -
J gene: TRBJ2-1
V gene: TRBV19
clone size: few
CDR3 protein: CASMGDSYNEQFF
CDR3 DNA: TGTGCCAGTATGGGGGACTCCTACAATGAGCAGTTCTTC

D gene: -
J gene: TRBJ2-3
V gene: TRBV10-3
clone size: few
CDR3 protein: CAISGVIAETTDTQYF
CDR3 DNA: TGTGCCATCAGTGGGGTGATAGCGGAGACCACAGATACGCAGTATTTT

D gene: TRBD1
J gene: TRBJ2-1
V gene: TRBV7-9
clone size: -
CDR3 protein: CASSSTGVIYNEQFF
CDR3 DNA: TGTGCCAGCAGCTCGACAGGGGTTATCTACAATGAGCAGTTCTTC

D gene: TRBD2
J gene: TRBJ2-5
V gene: TRBV20-1
clone size: few
CDR3 protein: CSARASSLAGGGTQYF
CDR3 DNA: TGCAGTGCAAGAGCGAGTAGTCTAGCGGGAGGTGGGACCCAGTACTTC

D gene: -
J gene: TRBJ2-5
V gene: TRBV11-2
clone size: few
CDR3 protein: CASSLEPGRSTQYF
CDR3 DNA: TGTGCCAGCAGCTTGGAGCCCGGGCGTTCGACCCAGTACTTC

D gene: TRBD2
J gene: TRBJ2-7
V gene: TRBV12-3/TRBV12-4
clone size: -
CDR3 protein: CASSPSPGTSKTLGSYEQYF
CDR3 DNA: TGTGCCAGCAGTCCTAGCCCAGGGACTAGCAAGACCTTAGGAAGCTACGAGCAGTACTTC

D gene: TRBD1
J gene: TRBJ1-4
V gene: TRBV12-3/TRBV12-4
clone size: -
CDR3 protein: CASCWIWTGGEANEKLFF
CDR3 DNA: TGTGCCAGCTGCTGGATCTGGACAGGGGGTGAGGCTAATGAAAAACTGTTTTTT

D gene: TRBD2
J gene: TRBJ2-7
V gene: TRBV27
clone size: many
CDR3 protein: CASSFLRASGSLMGPYEQYF
CDR3 DNA: TGTGCCAGCAGTTTCCTCAGGGCTAGCGGCTCGCTAATGGGCCCCTACGAGCAGTACTTC

D gene: TRBD2
J gene: TRBJ2-7
V gene: TRBV27
clone size: -
CDR3 protein: CASSRKREGLGEQYF
CDR3 DNA: TGTGCCAGCAGTCGCAAGCGGGAGGGCCTTGGGGAGCAGTACTTC

D gene: TRBD1
J gene: TRBJ2-1
V gene: TRBV5-1
clone size: many
CDR3 protein: CASSLGQGGYNEQFF
CDR3 DNA: TGCGCCAGCAGCCTCGGACAGGGGGGCTACAATGAGCAGTTCTTC

D gene: TRBD1
J gene: TRBJ1-1
V gene: TRBV5-6
clone size: many
CDR3 protein: CASRQRTGGFREAFF
CDR3 DNA: TGTGCCAGCAGACAGCGGACAGGGGGCTTCCGTGAAGCTTTCTTT

D gene: -
J gene: TRBJ2-7
V gene: TRBV5-6
clone size: -
CDR3 protein: CASQDYEQYF
CDR3 DNA: TGTGCCTCACAGGACTACGAGCAGTACTTC

D gene: TRBD2
J gene: TRBJ2-2
V gene: TRBV28
clone size: -
CDR3 protein: CASSLSSGITGELFF
CDR3 DNA: TGTGCCAGCAGCCTTTCTAGCGGGATCACCGGGGAGCTGTTTTTT

D gene: TRBD2
J gene: TRBJ2-5
V gene: TRBV11-2
clone size: -
CDR3 protein: CASSSSWASGRPLQETQYF
CDR3 DNA: TGTGCCAGCAGCTCAAGTTGGGCTAGCGGGAGGCCCCTACAAGAGACCCAGTACTTC

D gene: -
J gene: TRBJ2-1
V gene: TRBV7-9
clone size: -
CDR3 protein: CASSLVDGSNEQFF
CDR3 DNA: TGTGCCAGCAGCTTAGTTGACGGGAGTAATGAGCAGTTCTTC